This T cell receptor beta chain was identified during a study of naive and memory T cell subsets. General study results and limits: Potentially, T cell activation and differentiation skew this RNA-based measurement.

The SP2 primer and nested alpha and beta constant region primers amplified ligated cDNA in four rounds. Alpha and beta constant region primers primed reverse transcription for blood and skin samples. TCRdb reprocessed the 5' RACE reads with MiXCR, giving one entry per CDR3 protein. This table holds 45,000 to 55,000 distinct CDR3 sequences, approximately 4.5% found once. The library had UMIs added by 3' ligation of an oligonucleotide to TCR cDNA. Whole-blood samples were 2 to 3 ml of peripheral blood from healthy adult volunteers. Input was about 1 to 1,100 ng of DNase-treated total RNA without cell sorting. This clonotype has ten or more counts. What it binds is unknown. Germline CDR1 is MDHEN and CDR2 is SYDVKM. The CDR3 is made up of 13 amino acids. The V and J ends lost 5 bases and 4 bases respectively, with 12 bases between them.

The chain couples TRBV28 to TRBJ2-7, with D perhaps TRBD2 (5 bases). This clonotype was sampled from a female donor in good health. CDR3 region: CASSPPSLYEQYF. CDR3 bases: TGTGCCAGCAGTCCCCCTAGCCTATACGAGCAGTACTTC.